The 28 T cell receptor beta chains below all came from one sample that was sequenced in a study of cytomegalovirus exposure and HLA in healthy donors. Primers for the PCR totalled 60 Vbeta and 13 Jbeta. Only in-frame clones appear in the TCRdb table, and some are missing; sequencing was by immunoSEQ multiplex PCR. Among roughly 110,000 clones listed, roughly 72% were seen once. The source material was PBMCs. These receptors were collected from a man aged 30 to 45 in good health and CMV-seronegative.

The V and J genes are TRBV28 and TRBJ2-2; weak D call: TRBD2 (5 bases). CDR3 length: 15 residues. Per germline, CDR1 MDHEN and CDR2 SYDVKM. V was shortened by 3 bases and J by 4 bases, with 12 bases between the two germline ends. CDR3 residues: CASSFGGRGTGELFF. The CDR3 DNA reads as TGTGCCAGCAGTTTCGGTGGGAGAGGCACCGGGGAGCTGTTTTTT.

The chain couples TRBV27 to TRBJ1-2; 8 bases are a match to TRBD1. The CDR3 sequence is 14 residues long. J gave up 2 bases and V 5 bases, and 4 bases lay outside the gene matches. Germline CDR1 is MNHEY and CDR2 is SMNVEV (reference sequence). The CDR3 loop reads CASSPRTGNYGYTF. The CDR3 DNA reads TGTGCCAGCAGTCCCCGGACAGGGAACTATGGCTACACCTTC.

The rearrangement links TRBV11-2 to TRBJ2-5; D unclear. Germline loops: CDR1 SGHAT, CDR2 FQNNGV. Between the trimmed V and J ends, which lost 0 bases and 1 base, there was a span of 6 bases. The CDR3 has 14 residues. This CDR3 reads CASSLEGLQETQYF. The DNA for the CDR3 is TGTGCCAGCAGCTTAGAGGGCCTCCAAGAGACCCAGTACTTC.

This clone was seen a few times. V usage is TRBV6-5 and J usage is TRBJ2-2; a possible D gene is TRBD2 (6 bases). Per the germline V gene, CDR1 is MNHEY and CDR2 is SVGAGI. CDR3 length equals 13 residues. V was clipped by 0 bases and J by 9 bases, with 8 bases between them. The CDR3 spells CASSYSGGRELFF. In DNA form, the CDR3 reads TGTGCCAGCAGTTACTCGGGGGGTCGGGAGCTGTTTTTT.

The V gene is TRBV6-5, the J gene TRBJ2-2; a possible D gene is TRBD2 (6 bases). Trimming took 7 bases from V and 8 from J, leaving 17 bases between them. Germline CDR1 reads MNHEY; CDR2 reads SVGAGI. The CDR3 extends over 14 amino acids. The CDR3 sequence is CASTDTTSLGELFF. DNA of the CDR3: TGTGCCAGCACCGATACGACTAGTCTTGGGGAGCTGTTTTTT.

The V gene is TRBV6-1, the J gene TRBJ2-5; 9 nucleotides agree with TRBD1. The tail of the sequence fits TRBJ2-7 better, so the J call may be wrong. The CDR3 contains 13 residues. The germline V gene encodes CDR1 MNHNS and CDR2 SASEGT. The DNA of the CDR3 is TGTGCCAGCGGGGGACAGGGTAGTCCCGAGCAGTACTTC. Protein product: CASGGQGSPEQYF.

As to this clone: At one of its ends the junction is not consistent with the germline gene, which may arise from a read error. The rearrangement joins TRBV2 to TRBJ1-5; a weak D match, TRBD1 (6 bases). CDR1 and CDR2 from the germline V gene are SNHLY and FYNNEI. The CDR3 loop spans 14 amino acids. CDR3 nucleotides: TGTGCCAGCAGAGAAGGGGGGCAGGGTCAGCCCCAGCATTTT. As protein: CASREGGQGQPQHF. The variable domain in full, completed from reference TRBV2 and TRBJ1-5, reads EPEVTQTPSHQVTQMGQEVILRCVPISNHLYFYWYRQILGQKVEFLVSFYNNEISEKSEIFDDQFSVERPDGSNFTLKIRSTKLEDSAMYFCASREGGQGQPQHFGDGTRLSIL.

The rearrangement joins TRBV29-1 to TRBJ2-1; D may be TRBD2 (6 bases). Trimming removed 5 bases from V and 0 bases from J, with 11 bases in between. There are 14 residues in the CDR3. Germline assignment: CDR1 SQVTM and CDR2 ANQGSEA. The CDR3 sequence: CSVIAARSYNEQFF. CDR3 bases: TGCAGCGTTATAGCGGCCCGCTCCTACAATGAGCAGTTCTTC.

The chain joins TRBV19 to TRBJ2-1; maybe TRBD1 (6 bases). V was clipped by 1 base and J by 7 bases, with 17 bases between them. Germline CDR1 LNHDA, CDR2 SQIVND (reference sequence). The CDR3 runs to 16 residues. CDR3 loop: CASSIAGASSVNEQFF. Written as DNA, the CDR3 is TGTGCCAGTAGTATAGCAGGGGCTAGCAGCGTGAATGAGCAGTTCTTC.

V gene TRBV7-7 combines with J gene TRBJ1-3; possible D gene TRBD1, 5 bases. CDR1 and CDR2 from the germline V gene are SSHAT and FNYEAQ (reference sequence). V was trimmed by 5 bases and J by 4 bases, leaving 18 bases between them. This CDR3 contains 16 residues. CDR3 residues: CASSPERGASGNTIYF. CDR3 in DNA: TGTGCCAGCAGCCCAGAAAGGGGCGCGTCGGGAAACACCATATATTTT.

This sequence joins TRBV9 and TRBJ2-5, with a possible D match to TRBD2 (5 bases). Looked up from germline, CDR1 is SGDLS and CDR2 is YYNGEE. V shed 3 bases and J shed 1 base, with 10 bases lying between them. The CDR3 runs 14 residues. The CDR3 reads CASSGKAVQETQYF. The CDR3 DNA follows: TGTGCCAGCAGCGGGAAAGCGGTCCAAGAGACCCAGTACTTC.

V usage is TRBV5-1 and J usage is TRBJ2-1; a weak D match, TRBD1 (6 bases). Germline CDR1 SGHRS, CDR2 YFSETQ. The CDR3 spans 15 residues. V was pared by 0 bases and J by 7 bases, with 14 bases between. DNA for the CDR3: TGCGCCAGCAGCTTGGGCGCAGGGGAGTGGAATGAGCAGTTCTTC. Translating it yields CASSLGAGEWNEQFF.

This clone was seen a handful of times. This chain uses TRBV19 with TRBJ1-2; D may be TRBD1 (5 bases). The germline V gene encodes CDR1 LNHDA and CDR2 SQIVND (reference sequence). CDR3 length: 13 amino acids. The V end was cut by 4 bases, the J end by 7 bases, with 13 bases between. CDR3: CASSRGGPIGYTF. The DNA of the CDR3 is TGTGCCAGTAGTAGGGGGGGACCGATTGGCTACACCTTC.

The chain couples TRBV2 to TRBJ2-7; D uncertain. This CDR3 has 12 residues. V lost 4 bases to trimming and J lost 2 bases, with 6 bases between them. Germline values: CDR1 SNHLY, CDR2 FYNNEI. The CDR3 nucleotides are TGTGCCAGCAGTGGCGCGGCCTACGAGCAGTACTTC. Protein: CASSGAAYEQYF.

The genes are TRBV4-1 and TRBJ2-3; 8 bases match TRBD2. CDR3 size: 15 residues. V shed 2 bases, J shed 1 base, and the junction held 2 bases outside the gene matches. Per germline, CDR1 MGHRA and CDR2 YSYEKL. The CDR3 reads CASSQRREGTDTQYF. For the CDR3, the DNA is TGCGCCAGCAGCCAAAGGCGGGAGGGCACAGATACGCAGTATTTT.

This clone was seen only a few times. The sample holds other DNA sequences that translate to the same CDR3. The V and J genes are TRBV7-3 and TRBJ2-5; TRBD1 might be the D (6 bases). This CDR3 has 13 residues. Germline CDR1 reads SGHTA; CDR2 reads FQGTGA. Trimming pared 0 bases from V and 4 bases from J, leaving 6 bases between. The CDR3 loop is CASSLTGGETQYF. CDR3 nucleotide sequence: TGTGCCAGCAGCTTAACAGGGGGAGAGACCCAGTACTTC.

A single count supports this clone. The chain joins TRBV11-2 to TRBJ2-7; 9 bases are a match to TRBD2. V trimming: 2 bases; J trimming: 3 bases; junction bases outside the gene matches: 8. CDR1 SGHAT and CDR2 FQNNGV come from the germline V gene. The CDR3 has 16 residues. CDR3 nucleotides: TGTGCCAGCAGCTTAAGTGCGACTAGCGGACTCTACGAGCAGTACTTC. As protein: CASSLSATSGLYEQYF. Drawing the rest from reference TRBV11-2 and TRBJ2-7, the complete variable domain is EAGVAQSPRYKIIEKRQSVAFWCNPISGHATLYWYQQILGQGPKLLIQFQNNGVVDDSQLPKDRFSAERLKGVDSTLKIQPAKLEDSAVYLCASSLSATSGLYEQYFGPGTRLTVT.

The chain joins TRBV5-1 to TRBJ2-5; 10 bases are a match to TRBD2. The germline V gene has CDR1 SGHRS and CDR2 YFSETQ. The J segment lost 2 bases and the V segment lost 4 bases, leaving 5 bases of the junction unmatched. The CDR3 loop spans 15 amino acids. The CDR3 sequence: CASSPGTSEQETQYF. The CDR3 DNA follows: TGCGCCAGCAGCCCAGGGACTAGCGAGCAAGAGACCCAGTACTTC. The full variable domain, with the rest looked up from reference TRBV5-1 and TRBJ2-5, is KAGVTQTPRYLIKTRGQQVTLSCSPISGHRSVSWYQQTPGQGLQFLFEYFSETQRNKGNFPGRFSGRQFSNSRSEMNVSTLELGDSALYLCASSPGTSEQETQYFGPGTRLLVL.

The chain is built from TRBV7-9 and TRBJ1-2; TRBD1 matches 7 bases. CDR3 size: 15 residues. The ends lost 2 bases at V and 2 bases at J; junction bases unmatched: 5. The germline gives CDR1 SEHNR, CDR2 FQNEAQ (reference sequence). This CDR3 reads CASSLWTGSNYGYTF. In DNA, the CDR3 is TGTGCCAGCAGCTTATGGACAGGAAGCAACTATGGCTACACCTTC.

This clone has just a few counts. This chain uses TRBV18 with TRBJ2-7, with D possibly being TRBD2 (5 bases). Per germline, CDR1 KGHSH and CDR2 LQKENI. This CDR3 comprises 14 residues. Trimming left V 3 bases short and J 3 bases short, with 12 bases between. CDR3 residues: CASSPRDIIYEQYF. DNA of the CDR3: TGTGCCAGCTCACCTCGGGATATCATCTACGAGCAGTACTTC.

This sequence joins TRBV2 and TRBJ2-1; 13 bases agree with TRBD2. From germline, CDR1 is SNHLY and CDR2 FYNNEI. V shed 4 bases, J shed 6 bases, and the junction held 6 bases outside the gene matches. The CDR3 sequence is 16 residues long. CDR3 in amino acids: CASSGVGTSGINEQFF. In DNA form, the CDR3 reads TGTGCCAGCAGTGGCGTCGGGACTAGCGGGATCAATGAGCAGTTCTTC. Supplemented by reference TRBV2 and TRBJ2-1, the full variable domain reads EPEVTQTPSHQVTQMGQEVILRCVPISNHLYFYWYRQILGQKVEFLVSFYNNEISEKSEIFDDQFSVERPDGSNFTLKIRSTKLEDSAMYFCASSGVGTSGINEQFFGPGTRLTVL.

To note about this clone: Other nucleotide sequences in the sample specify the same CDR3. The chain uses TRBV7-3 and TRBJ2-1; 12 bases align to TRBD2. The CDR3 spans 14 residues. Germline CDR1 SGHTA, CDR2 FQGTGA. V trimming: 5 bases; J trimming: 7 bases; junction bases outside the gene matches: 3. In DNA, the CDR3 is TGTGCCAGCAGCGCTAGCGGGGGGGCAAATGAGCAGTTCTTC. This gives the protein CASSASGGANEQFF. The full variable domain, completed using reference TRBV7-3 and TRBJ2-1, is GAGVSQTPSNKVTEKGKYVELRCDPISGHTALYWYRQSLGQGPEFLIYFQGTGAADDSGLPNDRFFAVRPEGSVSTLKIQRTERGDSAVYLCASSASGGANEQFFGPGTRLTVL.

The chain is built from TRBV27 and TRBJ2-3; 11 positions agree with TRBD2. Germline CDR1 reads MNHEY; CDR2 reads SMNVEV (reference sequence). The CDR3 is 16 amino acids. After removal of 2 bases from V and 3 bases from J, the junction contained 4 bases not matched to a gene. The CDR3 DNA is TGTGCCAGCAGTTTACTAAGACTAGCGGGAACAGATACGCAGTATTTT. This gives the protein CASSLLRLAGTDTQYF.

V usage is TRBV9 and J usage is TRBJ2-2; 7 bases align to TRBD2. The trim removed 4 bases at V and 2 bases at J, leaving 5 bases unmatched. CDR1 SGDLS and CDR2 YYNGEE come from the germline V gene. There are 15 residues in the CDR3. In DNA, the CDR3 is TGTGCCAGCAGCTCCCGGGACTATAACACCGGGGAGCTGTTTTTT. Protein sequence: CASSSRDYNTGELFF.

The chain links TRBV5-1 to TRBJ1-2; the D gene is possibly TRBD1 (6 bases). V was shortened by 1 base and J by 0 bases, with 13 bases between the two germline ends. Germline CDR1 and CDR2: SGHRS and YFSETQ. The CDR3 totals 16 residues. CDR3 in amino acids: CASSLRQDTSNYGYTF. CDR3 coding DNA: TGCGCCAGCAGCTTGAGACAGGACACCTCTAACTATGGCTACACCTTC.

V is TRBV30 and J is TRBJ2-7, with 9 bases aligning to TRBD1. The V gene end was trimmed by 5 bases and the J gene end by 5 bases; junction bases not matched to a gene: 7. Germline V lookup: CDR1 GTSNPN, CDR2 SVGIG (reference sequence). The length of the CDR3 is 13 residues. CDR3 nucleotide sequence: TGTGCCTGGGCCGGGACAGGGAGGCACGAGCAGTACTTC. It encodes CAWAGTGRHEQYF.

The chain couples TRBV4-2 to TRBJ2-7; 8 nucleotides match TRBD2. J was trimmed by 2 bases and V by 0 bases; bases with no gene match: 3. Per the germline V gene, CDR1 is LGHNA and CDR2 is YNFKEQ. CDR3 length: 15 amino acids. DNA of the CDR3: TGTGCCAGCAGCCAAGATACGGGAGGGCCCTACGAGCAGTACTTC. Translating it yields CASSQDTGGPYEQYF.

The chain joins TRBV5-1 to TRBJ1-1, with D maybe TRBD1 (6 bases). Per the germline V gene, CDR1 is SGHRS and CDR2 is YFSETQ. CDR3 length: 14 residues. V lost 1 base to trimming and J lost 6 bases, with 13 bases between them. CDR3 protein: CASSLNGGHSEAFF. For the CDR3, the DNA is TGCGCCAGCAGCTTGAACGGGGGGCATTCTGAAGCTTTCTTT.